Sequencing of this TCR beta chain was carried out in a study of blood T cell repertoires in COVID-19. About the research overall: Spain, Italy and the United States supplied samples that represented acute and convalescent COVID-19.

Profiled with immunoSEQ multiplex PCR; TCRdb holds only in-frame clones, not every one. The sample lists some 54,000 clones, more than 85% occurring once. V gave up 4 bases and J gave up 2 bases, with 30 bases separating them. CDR3 length equals 20 residues. Germline V CDR1 and CDR2: SGDLS, YYNGEE. The V gene is TRBV9, the J gene TRBJ2-5; TRBD2 might be the D (6 bases). The clonotype comes from a man aged 60 to 69 with acute or convalescent COVID-19. Sequenced input: peripheral blood. The CDR3 protein is CASSRGVGTPLPQLQETQYF. CDR3 sequence (DNA): TGTGCCAGCAGCCGAGGCGTGGGGACTCCACTGCCCCAATTACAAGAGACCCAGTACTTC.